Here is one T cell receptor beta chain with its context. Its antigen is not identified. The sample comes from a study of cytomegalovirus exposure and HLA in healthy donors. Study context: An early release of data contained roughly 90 million unique TCRs, which came from HLA-typed donors. Study observations and caveats: Immune exposure data for these donors was limited to CMV serostatus.

The PCR was carried out with 60 Vbeta primers and 13 Jbeta primers. Profiling relied on immunoSEQ multiplex PCR, and the TCRdb table lists in-frame clones only, not all of them. The table records 140,000 or so clones, around four fifths of them present only once. The germline CDR1 and CDR2 sequences are SGHAT and FQDESV (reference sequence). The CDR3 extends over 15 amino acids. With V trimmed by 5 bases and J by 0 bases, 4 bases remained unmatched. Likely unrecorded immune exposures existed in these nominally healthy donors. Sample: PBMCs. The genes are TRBV11-1 and TRBJ1-3, with TRBD1 identical over 7 bases. This TCR came from a male donor in good health and CMV-seronegative. Here the CDR3 reads CASSKGQSSGNTIYF. The CDR3 DNA sequence: TGTGCCAGCAGCAAGGGACAGAGCTCTGGAAACACCATATATTTT.